The 26 T cell receptor beta chains below were found in one sample sequenced in a study of CD8+CD57+ T cells in acquired aplastic anemia. Only patients with CD8+CD57+ cell expansion on flow cytometry were chosen for sequencing. Genomic DNA constituted the template upon which TCR beta VDJ and CDR3 profiling was performed. TCRdb itself ran the reads through MiXCR, one entry per CDR3 protein. The data contain fewer than 300,000 distinct CDR3 sequences, roughly 82% of them singletons. Sequencing was done on a sample of sorted CD4+, CD8+, or CD8+CD57+ T cells (not recorded which) from PBMCs. These receptors all stem from a human donor with aplastic anemia.

The J gene is TRBJ2-5, the V gene TRBV7-6; D not certain. Germline V gene lookup returns CDR1 SGHVS and CDR2 FNYEAQ. CDR3 length: 13 residues. Trimming cost V 0 bases and J 4 bases, with 6 bases left between them. The CDR3 region has the DNA TGTGCCAGCAGCTTAGCAGTTGGAGAGACCCAGTACTTC. It codes for CASSLAVGETQYF.

The V and J genes are TRBV5-6 and TRBJ2-7; TRBD1 matches at 7 bases. Trimming took 3 bases from V and 0 from J; bases not matched to a gene: 21. Germline CDR1 is SGHDT and CDR2 is YYEEEE. The CDR3 totals 20 residues. Here the CDR3 reads CASSSLSRPTPGDSSYEQYF. CDR3 nucleotides: TGTGCCAGCAGCTCCTTATCACGCCCCACACCAGGGGACAGCTCCTACGAGCAGTACTTC.

This chain uses TRBV7-2 with TRBJ2-3, with a weak D call TRBD1 (6 bases). Germline V gives CDR1 SGHTA, CDR2 FQGNSA. The germline V and J ends were trimmed by 3 bases and 12 bases, with 19 bases remaining between them. The CDR3 extends over 14 amino acids. Here the CDR3 reads CASSFDPGRTAQYF. The CDR3 DNA sequence: TGTGCCAGCAGCTTTGATCCAGGTCGGACAGCCCAGTATTTT.

Comment on this clonotype: Germline is not matched at one junction end, which may reflect a read error. This chain links TRBV20-1 with TRBJ2-1; D might be TRBD1 (6 bases). Germline CDR1 is DFQATT and CDR2 is SNEGSKA (reference sequence). This CDR3 has 14 residues. The CDR3 DNA follows: TGCAGTGCTAGGGAGGACAGCTCCTACGATGAGCAGTTCTTC. It is translated as CSAREDSSYDEQFF.

This clonotype was counted a few times. Its ends do not fully match the called genes, so a read error is possible. The chain links TRBV7-8 to TRBJ2-5; tentatively, D is TRBD1 (6 bases). Germline assignment: CDR1 SGHVS and CDR2 FQNEAQ. The CDR3 is 14 amino acids. The DNA for the CDR3 is TGTGCCAGCAGCATAGGGGGTAGCTACGGGGCCAACGTCTTC. Its translation: CASSIGGSYGANVF.

The rearrangement uses TRBV7-8 and TRBJ1-2, with unresolved D. The germline V and J ends were trimmed by 3 bases and 9 bases, with 23 bases remaining between them. The CDR3 has 16 amino acids. CDR1 and CDR2 (germline): SGHVS, FQNEAQ. CDR3 nucleotides: TGTGCCAGCAGCTTTGAGAGAGACGGGCTAGCACATTGCTACACCTTC. Its translation is CASSFERDGLAHCYTF.

This clonotype was seen many times. The CDR3 DNA is TGTGCCAGCAGCTTGGACAGGGGAAACGGTCAGGATGAGCAGTTCTTC. Encoded protein: CASSLDRGNGQDEQFF. The chain carries TRBV5-8 and TRBJ2-1, with TRBD1 matching over 7 bases. The trim removed 0 bases at V and 8 bases at J, leaving 11 bases unmatched. This CDR3 is built from 16 residues. In germline, CDR1 is SGHTS, CDR2 YDEGEE.

The V call is TRBV15, the J call TRBJ2-1; D is uncertain. Looked up from germline, CDR1 is LNHNV and CDR2 is YYDKDF (reference sequence). The CDR3 extends over 12 amino acids. Deletions cut 10 bases from V and 6 bases from J, with 13 bases between. CDR3 DNA: TGTGCCAACATTTACTTGCGCAATGAGCAGTTCTTC. As protein: CANIYLRNEQFF.

This chain joins TRBV7-9 and TRBJ1-5, with 8 bases matching TRBD1. V gave up 4 bases and J gave up 6 bases; unmatched junction bases: 8. Germline values: CDR1 SEHNR, CDR2 FQNEAQ (reference sequence). The CDR3 sequence is 15 residues long. CDR3 DNA sequence: TGTGCCAGCAGCTCCACGGACAGGGCGGGTCAGCCCCAGCATTTT. Protein product: CASSSTDRAGQPQHF.

In the case of this clonotype: The final CDR3 position lacks the conserved phenylalanine or tryptophan, pointing to a likely read error. The DNA is omitted, as the CDR3 cannot be located on it reliably, and the CDR3 follows TCRdb's listing. CDR3 amino acids: CASSEAYSNHPQHFV. This chain links TRBV2 with TRBJ1-1; TRBD1, the table's D call, lacks a check against the DNA. Germline lookup yields CDR1 SNHLY and CDR2 FYNNEI. The CDR3 comprises 15 residues, both ends counted.

The genes are TRBV9 and TRBJ2-6; D not certain. The germline V gene has CDR1 SGDLS and CDR2 YYNGEE. This CDR3 comprises 16 residues. V shed 4 bases and J shed 13 bases, with 24 bases lying between them. CDR3 nucleotide sequence: TGTGCCAGCAGCTTAGGGTCAGATACGCAGTATAATGTCCTGACTTTC. It yields the protein CASSLGSDTQYNVLTF.

V gene TRBV9 combines with J gene TRBJ2-7; D assignment may be TRBD1 or TRBD2 (6 bases each). CDR3 length: 14 amino acids. V was shortened by 2 bases and J by 9 bases, with 18 bases between the two germline ends. Germline V gives CDR1 SGDLS, CDR2 YYNGEE. For the CDR3, the DNA is TGTGCCAGCAGCGTCGGGGGCAGGTCAGATACGCAGTACTTC. Residues: CASSVGGRSDTQYF.

V and J are TRBV7-8 and TRBJ2-7, with 7 bases that match TRBD2. This CDR3 comprises 14 residues. Germline V gene lookup returns CDR1 SGHVS and CDR2 FQNEAQ. The trim removed 3 bases at V and 9 bases at J, leaving 11 bases unmatched. CDR3 loop: CASSFAGDFDAQYF. The CDR3 DNA sequence: TGTGCCAGCAGCTTCGCGGGAGATTTCGATGCGCAGTACTTC.

The V gene is TRBV12-5, the J gene TRBJ1-4; D is possibly TRBD1 (5 bases). V shed 6 bases and J shed 5 bases, with 13 bases lying between them. CDR1 is LGHNT, CDR2 FRNRAP, per germline. The CDR3 is 14 amino acids. The CDR3 spells CASGGAGYNEKLFF. The CDR3 bases are TGTGCTAGTGGAGGGGCTGGCTACAATGAAAAACTGTTTTTT.

The chain uses TRBV15 and TRBJ2-7; perhaps TRBD1 as D (6 bases). Trimming cost V 1 base and J 3 bases, with 10 bases left between them. CDR1 LNHNV and CDR2 YYDKDF come from the germline V gene (reference sequence). The CDR3 contains 14 residues. Here the CDR3 reads CATSRAGANYEQYF. CDR3 bases: TGTGCCACCAGCAGAGCAGGGGCTAACTACGAGCAGTACTTC.

Points on this clonotype: Given the absence of the conserved phenylalanine or tryptophan at the CDR3 end, a read error is likely. Because the CDR3's place on the DNA is in doubt, the DNA is left out and the CDR3 is given as listed by TCRdb. The chain combines TRBV7-8 with TRBJ2-5; TRBD2, the D gene given by the table, was not confirmed from the DNA. Germline values: CDR1 SGHVS, CDR2 FQNEAQ. The CDR3 length equals 15 residues, ends included. The CDR3 is CASSLAGGRAQTRYI.

The chain recombines TRBV7-8 with TRBJ1-1; 7 bases map to TRBD1. The V segment lost 3 bases and the J segment 14 bases; nucleotides outside the gene matches: 18. Germline V gene sequence: CDR1 SGHVS, CDR2 FQNEAQ. The CDR3 length is 15 residues. The CDR3 protein is CASSFHPNGTALAFF. The CDR3 DNA reads as TGTGCCAGCAGCTTTCATCCAAACGGGACAGCTCTTGCCTTCTTT.

To note about this clonotype: Likely a read error: the CDR3 ends without its conserved phenylalanine or tryptophan. It is unclear where the CDR3 begins or ends on the DNA, so no DNA is shown, and the CDR3 is as TCRdb lists it. The J gene is TRBJ1-2, the V gene TRBV7-9; TRBD1, the table's D call, lacks a check against the DNA. Germline-derived CDR1 and CDR2 are SEHNR and FQNEAQ (reference sequence). 13 amino acids form the CDR3, both terminal residues included. CDR3 region: CANSLQGARGYTS.

The CDR3 DNA is TGTGCCAGCAGCAAAGGCGGCGCGCAAGAGACCCAGTACTTC. It is translated as CASSKGGAQETQYF. The chain carries TRBV11-1 and TRBJ2-5; the D is unclear. Trimming cost V 5 bases and J 2 bases, with 12 bases left between them. The CDR3 totals 14 residues. Germline CDR1 SGHAT, CDR2 FQDESV (reference sequence).

The chain joins TRBV7-2 to TRBJ2-1; 10 nucleotides align to TRBD1. After removal of 3 bases from V and 7 bases from J, the junction contained 3 bases not matched to a gene. CDR1 is SGHTA, CDR2 FQGNSA, per germline. The length of the CDR3 is 14 residues. The CDR3 spells CASSLTGGGNEQFF. The CDR3 DNA reads as TGTGCCAGCAGCTTGACAGGGGGCGGGAATGAGCAGTTCTTC.

The rearrangement uses TRBV7-9 and TRBJ2-7, with D possibly matching TRBD1 (7 bases). V dropped 2 bases and J dropped 1 base, with 21 bases sitting between them. The length of the CDR3 is 18 residues. Germline CDR1 SEHNR, CDR2 FQNEAQ (reference sequence). CDR3 region: CASSLLPGGLFFSYEQYV. The CDR3 DNA reads TGTGCCAGCAGCTTACTACCAGGGGGGCTATTTTTTTCCTACGAGCAGTACGTC.

A few counts support this clonotype. This sequence joins TRBV20-1 and TRBJ1-2; D call uncertain. The CDR3 runs to 9 residues. From germline, CDR1 is DFQATT and CDR2 SNEGSKA (reference sequence). CDR3: CYSNYGYTF. For the CDR3, the DNA is TGCTACTCTAACTATGGCTACACCTTC.

The rearrangement uses TRBV9 and TRBJ2-7; a possible D gene is TRBD1 (6 bases). The germline CDR1 and CDR2 sequences are SGDLS and YYNGEE. The CDR3 has 14 amino acids. Deletions cut 4 bases from V and 2 bases from J, with 13 bases between. The CDR3 DNA sequence: TGTGCCAGCAGCCAAGATCACAGGGCCTACGAGCAGTACTTC. Translation gives CASSQDHRAYEQYF.

The chain recombines TRBV7-2 with TRBJ2-1; D uncertain. Trimming left V 0 bases short and J 10 bases short, with 19 bases between. The CDR3 is made up of 16 amino acids. In germline, CDR1 is SGHTA, CDR2 FQGNSA. CDR3 DNA: TGTGCCAGCAGCTTAGCGAGAGGTCCCGAGAGGCAGGAGCAGTTCTTC. Translated, it gives CASSLARGPERQEQFF.

With regard to this clonotype: One end of the junction fails to match germline, which may point to a read error. This chain links TRBV7-8 with TRBJ1-5; D is undetermined. Germline CDR1 SGHVS, CDR2 FQNEAQ. The CDR3 is 13 amino acids. CDR3 region: CASSLAGGPPPQF. The CDR3 coding sequence is TGCGCCAGCAGCTTAGCGGGAGGTCCCCCCCCGCAGTTT.

This sequence joins TRBV11-3 and TRBJ2-1; the D gene is possibly TRBD1 (5 bases). The CDR3 has 15 amino acids. Germline loops: CDR1 SGHNT, CDR2 YENEEA. V lost 2 bases and J 8 bases, leaving 16 bases between the germline ends. CDR3 residues: CASSLNLTESDEQFF. The CDR3 DNA follows: TGTGCCAGCAGCTTAAATCTGACAGAGTCCGATGAGCAGTTCTTC. The entire variable domain, with the rest obtained from reference TRBV11-3 and TRBJ2-1, is as follows: EAGVVQSPRYKIIEKKQPVAFWCNPISGHNTLYWYLQNLGQGPELLIRYENEEAVDDSQLPKDRFSAERLKGVDSTLKIQPAELGDSAVYLCASSLNLTESDEQFFGPGTRLTVL.